Following are 10 T cell receptor beta chains from one sample sequenced in a study of control samples from healthy donors and cancer patients. Sequenced by immunoSEQ multiplex PCR; TCRdb stores in-frame clones only, minus some. Here the sample spans about 120,000 clones, around 89% being singletons. What was sequenced was PBMCs. Receptors originate from a woman aged 45-60 years with colorectal cancer.

The rearrangement links TRBV29-1 to TRBJ1-5, with D perhaps matching TRBD1 (5 bases). The germline V and J ends were trimmed by 4 bases and 4 bases, with 8 bases remaining between them. CDR1 is SQVTM and CDR2 is ANQGSEA in the germline V gene. The CDR3 loop spans 12 amino acids. CDR3 protein: CSVAQGNQPQHF. DNA for the CDR3: TGCAGCGTTGCTCAGGGTAATCAGCCCCAGCATTTT. The full variable domain, rest sourced from reference TRBV29-1 and TRBJ1-5, is SAVISQKPSRDICQRGTSLTIQCQVDSQVTMMFWYRQQPGQSLTLIATANQGSEATYESGFVIDKFPISRPNLTFSTLTVSNMSPEDSSIYLCSVAQGNQPQHFGDGTRLSIL.

The chain employs TRBV29-1 and TRBJ2-7; TRBD1 agrees at 10 bases. The CDR3 is 13 residues long. Germline V CDR1 and CDR2: SQVTM, ANQGSEA. After removal of 3 bases from V and 6 bases from J, the junction contained 5 bases not matched to a gene. The CDR3 protein is CSVDGTGDGEQYF. The CDR3 DNA reads as TGCAGCGTTGATGGGACAGGGGATGGCGAGCAGTACTTC.

This clone was seen a single time. The rearrangement joins TRBV6-5 to TRBJ1-6; the D gene is possibly TRBD1 (6 bases). From germline, CDR1 is MNHEY and CDR2 SVGAGI. Trimming shortened V by 6 bases and J by 7 bases, and 16 bases separated the two germline ends. The CDR3 sequence is 15 residues long. CDR3 nucleotide sequence: TGTGCCAGCAGCCCGGACAGAGTGCGGAATTCACCCCTCCACTTT. Amino acids: CASSPDRVRNSPLHF.

This clone has only one observation. At the DNA level, this CDR3 is encoded by other sequences in the same sample as well. V gene TRBV6-5 combines with J gene TRBJ2-5; TRBD1 is a possible D gene (6 bases). Per germline, CDR1 MNHEY and CDR2 SVGAGI. CDR3 size: 14 residues. The ends were cut back, 5 bases at V and 0 bases at J, with 10 bases in the middle. CDR3 protein: CASSRQGYQETQYF. The DNA for the CDR3 is TGTGCCAGCAGTCGCCAGGGGTACCAAGAGACCCAGTACTTC.

The V gene is TRBV10-2, the J gene TRBJ1-1; no reliable D call. The CDR3 is made up of 13 amino acids. The V and J ends lost 6 bases and 4 bases respectively, with 12 bases between them. Germline CDR1 reads WSHSY; CDR2 reads SAAADI. The CDR3, as DNA: TGCGCCAGCAGCTCCAGTCAGTCCACTGAAGCTTTCTTT. It is translated as CASSSSQSTEAFF.

V usage is TRBV24-1 and J usage is TRBJ2-1, with D possibly TRBD2 on 5 matching bases. The CDR3 is 13 amino acids. V lost 8 bases to trimming and J lost 8 bases, with 15 bases between them. Germline-derived CDR1 and CDR2 are KGHDR and SFDVKD. This chain's CDR3 is CATKSGFGDEQFF. CDR3 DNA: TGTGCCACCAAAAGCGGTTTCGGGGATGAGCAGTTCTTC.

V and J are TRBV30 and TRBJ2-1; D remains unclear. The CDR3 length is 11 residues. V dropped 2 bases and J dropped 10 bases, with 9 bases sitting between them. The germline gives CDR1 GTSNPN, CDR2 SVGIG (reference sequence). The CDR3 bases are TGTGCCTGGAGTACCTCGAGGGAGCAGTTCTTC. Protein sequence: CAWSTSREQFF.

The rearrangement joins TRBV5-1 to TRBJ2-2; 8 positions match TRBD1. Germline V gene data show CDR1 as SGHRS and CDR2 as YFSETQ. J gave up 4 bases and V 2 bases, and 4 bases lay outside the gene matches. CDR3 length: 15 residues. As DNA, the CDR3 is TGCGCCAGCAGCTTCAGGGGGCCGGGCACCGGGGAGCTGTTTTTT. Its protein is CASSFRGPGTGELFF. The full variable domain, with the rest looked up from reference TRBV5-1 and TRBJ2-2, is KAGVTQTPRYLIKTRGQQVTLSCSPISGHRSVSWYQQTPGQGLQFLFEYFSETQRNKGNFPGRFSGRQFSNSRSEMNVSTLELGDSALYLCASSFRGPGTGELFFGEGSRLTVL.

A single count supports this clone. V and J are TRBV5-1 and TRBJ2-5; 9 bases line up with TRBD2. J gave up 2 bases and V 0 bases, and 5 bases lay outside the gene matches. Germline V CDR1 and CDR2: SGHRS, YFSETQ. This CDR3 has 16 amino acids. CDR3 protein: CASSLGGLAQQETQYF. Written as DNA, the CDR3 is TGCGCCAGCAGCTTGGGGGGACTAGCCCAACAAGAGACCCAGTACTTC.

The genes are TRBV7-2 and TRBJ1-6; D is undetermined. Germline V lookup: CDR1 SGHTA, CDR2 FQGNSA. This CDR3 has 14 amino acids. V was trimmed by 4 bases and J by 7 bases, leaving 11 bases between them. Here the CDR3 DNA reads TGTGCCAGCAGCTCAGCGGGGAAGAATTCACCCCTCCACTTT. Its translation is CASSSAGKNSPLHF. The full variable domain, its missing parts supplied by reference TRBV7-2 and TRBJ1-6, is GAGVSQSPSNKVTEKGKDVELRCDPISGHTALYWYRQSLGQGLEFLIYFQGNSAPDKSGLPSDRFSAERTGGSVSTLTIQRTQQEDSAVYLCASSSAGKNSPLHFGNGTRLTVT.